The T cell receptor (beta chain) under discussion was sequenced for a study of T cells in Graves' hyperthyroidism and ophthalmopathy. Study outcomes and limitations: Blood held most thyroid clonotypes expanded above 0.001 frequency.

Notes on this clonotype: Its target is not known.

Amplification yielded TCR beta CDR3 regions, with RNA transcripts as the source. HTBI primers drove first-round RT-PCR of the TCR CDR3. TCRdb reprocessed the multiplex PCR reads via MiXCR and lists one record per CDR3 protein. This repertoire shows hundreds of thousands of distinct CDR3 sequences, 46% found once; its top ten account for roughly 8.2%. Germline values: CDR1 SGHVS, CDR2 FNYEAQ. CDR3 length: 13 residues. The V gene lost 2 bases and the J gene lost 7 bases, with 12 bases spanning the gap. Sample: peripheral blood or thyroid tissue (not recorded which). V and J are TRBV7-6 and TRBJ2-7; D may be TRBD1 or TRBD2 (6 bases each). The receptor was isolated from a woman younger than 35 with Graves' hyperthyroidism. CDR3 coding DNA: TGTGCCAGCAGCTTAATACGGGGGCTGGAGCAGTACTTC. Translated: CASSLIRGLEQYF.